This note documents a single T cell receptor (beta chain) sequence. The target antigen is unknown. This sample was taken from a study of cytomegalovirus exposure and HLA in healthy donors. The V segment lost 4 bases and the J segment 7 bases; nucleotides outside the gene matches: 2. The CDR3 has 12 residues. Germline lookup yields CDR1 KGHSH and CDR2 LQKENI. Study outcomes and limitations: The authors considered a cluster of highly shared sequence variants likely to be a sequencing artifact.

Primers included in the PCR were 60 Vbeta and 13 Jbeta primers. Generated by immunoSEQ multiplex PCR, the TCRdb table keeps only in-frame clones and is missing some. The data hold 150,000 or so clones, with roughly 79% observed a single time. The clonotype comes from a man between 25 and 39 years old in good health and CMV-seronegative. The source material was PBMCs. The chain is built from TRBV18 and TRBJ1-1, with TRBD1 matching 8 bases. CDR3 DNA sequence: TGTGCCAGCTCACAGGACAGGGTTGAAGCTTTCTTT. As protein: CASSQDRVEAFF. The variable domain in full, completed from reference TRBV18 and TRBJ1-1, reads NAGVMQNPRHLVRRRGQEARLRCSPMKGHSHVYWYRQLPEEGLKFMVYLQKENIIDESGMPKERFSAEFPKEGPSILRIQQVVRGDSAAYFCASSQDRVEAFFGQGTRLTVV.